A single sample gave rise to the 17 T cell receptor beta chains below, sequenced in a study of T cells in Graves' hyperthyroidism and ophthalmopathy. RNA transcripts served as the template for amplifying TCR beta CDR3 regions. HTBI primers were employed in a first-round RT-PCR of the TCR CDR3. TCRdb recomputed calls from the multiplex PCR reads with MiXCR, one row per CDR3 protein. This sample yields 530,000 or so distinct CDR3 sequences, of which approximately 24% are seen a single time; over 9% belongs to the top ten. The sequenced sample was blood. The receptors were gathered from a woman aged 25 to 39 with Graves' ophthalmopathy.

This clonotype was detected many times. The rearrangement uses TRBV30 and TRBJ2-7, with unresolved D. This CDR3 contains 14 residues. Germline V lookup: CDR1 GTSNPN, CDR2 SVGIG (reference sequence). V was cut by 0 bases and J by 7 bases, with 16 bases left in between. This CDR3 is CAWSVPERLGEQYF. CDR3 coding DNA: TGTGCCTGGAGTGTACCCGAGCGTCTGGGGGAGCAGTACTTC.

This clonotype was found many times. J is TRBJ2-7 and V is TRBV2; possibly TRBD1 for D (6 bases). Trimming took off 8 bases at V and 4 bases at J, with 18 bases between the two ends. Germline CDR1 reads SNHLY; CDR2 reads FYNNEI. The length of the CDR3 is 14 residues. The CDR3, as DNA: TGTGCCAGCTTCGCTCGTGGCAGGGGATACGAGCAGTACTTC. Residues: CASFARGRGYEQYF. The full variable domain, its missing parts supplied by reference TRBV2 and TRBJ2-7, is EPEVTQTPSHQVTQMGQEVILRCVPISNHLYFYWYRQILGQKVEFLVSFYNNEISEKSEIFDDQFSVERPDGSNFTLKIRSTKLEDSAMYFCASFARGRGYEQYFGPGTRLTVT.

The V and J genes are TRBV6-1 and TRBJ2-5; 8 bases map to TRBD1. CDR3 length equals 16 residues. V gave up 6 bases and J gave up 4 bases; unmatched junction bases: 13. The germline V gene encodes CDR1 MNHNS and CDR2 SASEGT. The CDR3 loop reads CASSKSRTGKGETQYF. The DNA for the CDR3 is TGTGCCAGCAGCAAATCCCGGACAGGGAAGGGAGAGACCCAGTACTTC.

Only a few counts were recorded for this clonotype. J is TRBJ2-7 and V is TRBV12-3 or TRBV12-4, with D possibly being TRBD2 (5 bases). V lost 4 bases and J lost 9, with 10 bases in between. The length of the CDR3 is 11 residues. The CDR3 loop reads CASSSGLMQYF. The CDR3, as DNA: TGTGCCAGCAGTTCCGGACTGATGCAGTACTTC.

This clonotype was counted ten times or more. The V and J genes are TRBV9 and TRBJ1-2; 8 nucleotides match TRBD1. This CDR3 spans 13 amino acids. Trimming cost V 4 bases and J 6 bases; bases outside gene matches: 5. Germline values: CDR1 SGDLS, CDR2 YYNGEE. The CDR3 DNA follows: TGTGCCAGCAGCCTAGGACAGGGCCATGGCTACACCTTC. Amino acid sequence: CASSLGQGHGYTF.

The chain joins TRBV12-3 or TRBV12-4 to TRBJ1-1; unclear D gene. The V end was cut by 2 bases, the J end by 1 base, with 14 bases between. This CDR3 contains 16 residues. The DNA for the CDR3 is TGTGCCAGCAGTTTATATTCCAGGCCGGGGAACACTGAAGCTTTCTTT. Its protein is CASSLYSRPGNTEAFF.

The genes are TRBV28 and TRBJ1-2; D is unclear. CDR1 is MDHEN, CDR2 SYDVKM, per germline. Trimming removed 3 bases from V and 8 bases from J, with 13 bases in between. The CDR3 is 13 residues long. The CDR3, as DNA: TGTGCCAGCAGTTTCGAAATTCCAGGAGGCTACACCTTC. This gives the protein CASSFEIPGGYTF.

The CDR3 bases are TGTGCCAGTAGTACGGGACTAGCGGGAGGGCCACCTGGGGCCAACGTCCTGACTTTC. This gives the protein CASSTGLAGGPPGANVLTF. The V and J genes are TRBV19 and TRBJ2-6; 16 bases align to TRBD2. Germline CDR1 and CDR2: LNHDA and SQIVND (reference sequence). The CDR3 consists of 19 residues. V trimming: 4 bases; J trimming: 2 bases; junction bases outside the gene matches: 5.

There are many counts of this clonotype. Germline and junction disagree at one end, which may indicate a read error. This sequence joins TRBV15 and TRBJ2-7, with D possibly called TRBD1 or TRBD2 (5 bases each). Germline-derived CDR1 and CDR2 are LNHNV and YYDKDF (reference sequence). The CDR3 covers 13 residues. The CDR3 DNA reads as TGTGCCACCGGCAGAGATGAGGTGAGGGGAACGTACTTC. Amino acid sequence: CATGRDEVRGTYF.

This clonotype was picked up many times. The chain is built from TRBV28 and TRBJ1-1; D remains unclear. Per germline, CDR1 MDHEN and CDR2 SYDVKM. This CDR3 has 15 residues. Deletions cut 5 bases from V and 4 bases from J, with 17 bases between. DNA for the CDR3: TGTGCCAGCAGTGCTCCTACGCAGCCGAGCACTGAAGCTTTCTTT. This codes for CASSAPTQPSTEAFF.

This chain connects TRBV4-1 to TRBJ2-6; D remains unclear. From germline, CDR1 is MGHRA and CDR2 YSYEKL. V was clipped by 0 bases and J by 3 bases, with 18 bases between them. The CDR3 consists of 19 residues. The CDR3 region is CASSQDVGLSPSGANVLTF. CDR3 nucleotide sequence: TGCGCCAGCAGCCAAGATGTCGGCTTGTCCCCCAGTGGGGCCAACGTCCTGACTTTC.

This clonotype was detected many times. The rearrangement joins TRBV5-6 to TRBJ1-1; possible D gene TRBD1, 5 bases. CDR1 SGHDT and CDR2 YYEEEE come from the germline V gene. Trimming shortened V by 4 bases and J by 2 bases, and 18 bases separated the two germline ends. This CDR3 comprises 16 residues. CDR3: CASSHTRVWGNTEAFF. CDR3 nucleotide sequence: TGTGCCAGCAGCCACACCAGGGTCTGGGGAAACACTGAAGCTTTCTTT.

This clonotype was found many times. The chain has TRBV6-2 or TRBV6-3 and TRBJ2-5; 14 bases align to TRBD2. The CDR3 is 19 amino acids. Per the germline V gene, CDR1 is MNHEY and CDR2 is SVGEGT. The trim removed 2 bases at V and 4 bases at J, leaving 12 bases unmatched. Here the CDR3 DNA reads TGTGCCAGCAGTTACGGACTAGCGGGGGGCGTCACACCGCGAGAGACCCAGTACTTC. It encodes CASSYGLAGGVTPRETQYF.

In this sample, this clonotype turned up many times. The chain employs TRBV12-3 or TRBV12-4 and TRBJ1-5, with no clear D. The V end was cut by 4 bases, the J end by 3 bases, with 7 bases between. This CDR3 has 13 amino acids. CDR3 DNA: TGTGCCAGCAGTTCAATCGACAATCAGCCCCAGCATTTT. Protein: CASSSIDNQPQHF.

This rearrangement joins TRBV20-1 to TRBJ2-7; 8 bases are shared with TRBD2. CDR1 and CDR2 (germline): DFQATT, SNEGSKA (reference sequence). J was trimmed by 2 bases and V by 3 bases; bases with no gene match: 6. The CDR3 spans 14 residues. Here the CDR3 DNA reads TGCAGTGCTAGGTTACTAGCGGAGCCCTACGAGCAGTACTTC. The encoded protein is CSARLLAEPYEQYF.

Many counts were recorded for this clonotype. The genes are TRBV18 and TRBJ1-1; maybe TRBD1 (5 bases). Trimming shortened V by 1 base and J by 11 bases, and 8 bases separated the two germline ends. Germline V gene sequence: CDR1 KGHSH, CDR2 LQKENI. This CDR3 is built from 11 residues. As DNA, the CDR3 is TGTGCCAGCTCACCACACGGGACTGCTTTCTTT. Encoded protein: CASSPHGTAFF.

There are many counts of this clonotype. This chain joins TRBV7-8 and TRBJ1-5; the match to TRBD1 covers 9 bases. This CDR3 contains 17 residues. Germline V gene data show CDR1 as SGHVS and CDR2 as FQNEAQ. The trim removed 5 bases at V and 3 bases at J, leaving 11 bases unmatched. The CDR3: CASSARDRVNINQPQHF. CDR3 DNA sequence: TGTGCCAGCAGCGCCCGGGACAGGGTGAATATCAATCAGCCCCAGCATTTT.